The 12 T cell receptor beta chains below all came from one sample that was sequenced in a study of blood T cell repertoires in COVID-19 (dated by TCRdb to 2020 to 2022). Libraries were built with the immunoSEQ multiplex PCR assay. TCRdb limited this immuneACCESS table to in-frame rearrangements with V and J called. A share of clones is missing; checked studies link under half to unresolved V genes, and the rest is unexplained. In all, the sample holds more than 250,000 clones, and around 86% of those were seen once. The top ten constitute 1% of the sample. Sequenced material: peripheral blood. These receptors were taken from a man in his fifties with active or convalescent COVID-19.

The V gene is TRBV7-3, the J gene TRBJ2-1; the match to TRBD2 covers 12 bases. CDR3 length: 19 residues. The V gene's germline CDR1 is SGHTA and CDR2 FQGTGA. Unmatched junction bases numbered 10, after V lost 4 bases and J lost 0 bases. The CDR3 loop reads CASSSPTSGGPSSYNEQFF. The CDR3 DNA follows: TGTGCCAGCAGCTCCCCGACTAGCGGGGGTCCTAGCTCCTACAATGAGCAGTTCTTC.

V gene TRBV5-1 combines with J gene TRBJ2-4; 8 nucleotides align to TRBD1. The V and J ends lost 3 bases and 8 bases, in that order; junction bases with no gene match: 1. Germline-derived CDR1 and CDR2 are SGHRS and YFSETQ. The CDR3 runs to 12 residues. The CDR3 region is CASSSQGDIQYF. DNA for the CDR3: TGCGCCAGCAGCTCACAGGGGGACATTCAGTACTTC.

This rearrangement joins TRBV11-2 to TRBJ2-1; 8 nucleotides align to TRBD1. This CDR3 spans 16 amino acids. Germline lookup yields CDR1 SGHAT and CDR2 FQNNGV. J was trimmed by 6 bases and V by 2 bases; bases with no gene match: 9. The CDR3 bases are TGTGCCAGCAGCTTACAGACAGGGGTCGCACGCAATGAGCAGTTCTTC. Translated, it gives CASSLQTGVARNEQFF. Full variable domain (remainder filled in from reference TRBV11-2 and TRBJ2-1): EAGVAQSPRYKIIEKRQSVAFWCNPISGHATLYWYQQILGQGPKLLIQFQNNGVVDDSQLPKDRFSAERLKGVDSTLKIQPAKLEDSAVYLCASSLQTGVARNEQFFGPGTRLTVL.

The chain combines TRBV7-9 with TRBJ1-6, with 7 bases matching TRBD1. CDR3 length equals 16 residues. Germline V gene sequence: CDR1 SEHNR, CDR2 FQNEAQ (reference sequence). V was pared by 4 bases and J by 5 bases, with 8 bases of the junction left unmatched. CDR3 sequence: CASSSHPTGNNSPLHF. CDR3 nucleotides: TGTGCCAGCAGCTCCCACCCGACAGGGAATAATTCACCCCTCCACTTT.

The chain recombines TRBV28 with TRBJ1-5; 9 bases are shared with TRBD1. This CDR3 is 14 amino acids long. Germline V CDR1 and CDR2: MDHEN, SYDVKM. J lost 2 bases, V lost 7 bases, and 3 bases had no gene match. The CDR3 is CASTGQGRNQPQHF. The CDR3 nucleotides read TGTGCCAGCACGGGACAGGGTCGCAATCAGCCCCAGCATTTT.

The chain has TRBV5-1 and TRBJ1-4, with 8 bases aligning to TRBD1. The CDR3 loop spans 16 amino acids. CDR1 is SGHRS and CDR2 is YFSETQ in the germline V gene. Germline trimming cut 4 bases from V and 2 bases from J; bases unmatched to any gene: 7. The CDR3 DNA is TGCGCCAGCAGCCGAGGACAGGGATCGACTAATGAAAAACTGTTTTTT. Protein product: CASSRGQGSTNEKLFF.

This clone came up once. The chain joins TRBV18 to TRBJ2-7; possible D gene TRBD2, 6 bases. The germline V gene has CDR1 KGHSH and CDR2 LQKENI. Trimming removed 3 bases from V and 2 bases from J, with 14 bases in between. The CDR3 consists of 15 residues. CDR3 sequence: CASSPSGRDTYEQYF. CDR3 nucleotides: TGTGCCAGCTCACCCTCCGGGAGAGATACCTACGAGCAGTACTTC. The full variable domain, completed using reference TRBV18 and TRBJ2-7, is NAGVMQNPRHLVRRRGQEARLRCSPMKGHSHVYWYRQLPEEGLKFMVYLQKENIIDESGMPKERFSAEFPKEGPSILRIQQVVRGDSAAYFCASSPSGRDTYEQYFGPGTRLTVT.

This clone appeared a few times. The V gene is TRBV12-3 or TRBV12-4, the J gene TRBJ2-1; a possible D gene is TRBD1 (6 bases). V lost 10 bases and J lost 3, with 10 bases in between. The CDR3 runs to 12 residues. This chain's CDR3 is CAIGQSYNEQFF. DNA for the CDR3: TGTGCCATAGGACAGAGCTACAATGAGCAGTTCTTC.

The chain links TRBV5-6 to TRBJ1-4; no definite D call. Germline V lookup: CDR1 SGHDT, CDR2 YYEEEE. The CDR3 runs 14 residues. The germline V and J ends were trimmed by 0 bases and 4 bases, with 7 bases remaining between them. The CDR3: CASSLASVNEKLFF. CDR3 DNA: TGTGCCAGCAGCTTGGCATCAGTTAATGAAAAACTGTTTTTT.

Turning to this clone: One junction end disagrees with the germline gene, perhaps due to a read error. V gene TRBV15 combines with J gene TRBJ1-1; D perhaps matches TRBD1 (5 bases). The CDR3 runs to 18 residues. Per germline, CDR1 LNHNV and CDR2 YYDKDF (reference sequence). In DNA, the CDR3 is TGTGCCACCAGCGGAGATACCCGGGACTTCGAAACGAACACTGAAGCTTTCTTT. This codes for CATSGDTRDFETNTEAFF.

The J gene is TRBJ1-2, the V gene TRBV28; D unclear. The length of the CDR3 is 12 residues. V was shortened by 6 bases and J by 2 bases, with 7 bases between the two germline ends. The germline CDR1 and CDR2 sequences are MDHEN and SYDVKM. The CDR3 DNA is TGTGCCAGCAGGTCGGAGAACTATGGCTACACCTTC. Its protein is CASRSENYGYTF.

With regard to this clone: A junction end diverges from the germline sequence, so it may reflect a read error. The rearrangement joins TRBV20-1 to TRBJ1-2; no reliable D call. The length of the CDR3 is 9 residues. Germline CDR1 reads DFQATT; CDR2 reads SNEGSKA (reference sequence). DNA for the CDR3: TGCAGTGCTAGAGTTCCCGGACTATTC. It is translated as CSARVPGLF.